The sequence of this T cell receptor (beta chain) was determined in a study of blood T cell repertoires in COVID-19. For the study at large: COVID-19 samples from acute and convalescent phases originated in the United States, Italy and Spain.

Generated by immunoSEQ multiplex PCR, the TCRdb table keeps only in-frame clones and is missing some. The repertoire holds under 250,000 clones, with around 84% as singletons. Germline V CDR1 and CDR2: SGHTA, FQGTGA. V was shortened by 1 base and J by 5 bases, with 9 bases between the two germline ends. CDR3 length: 14 residues. The chain combines TRBV7-3 with TRBJ1-5, with D possibly TRBD1 on 6 matching bases. Sequenced: PBMCs or T cells enriched from blood (not recorded which). The TCR comes from a man between 35 and 55 years old who had recovered from COVID-19. CDR3 region: CASSLSAGDQPQHF. CDR3 DNA sequence: TGTGCCAGCAGCTTAAGTGCAGGGGATCAGCCCCAGCATTTT.